This T cell receptor beta chain was obtained from a study of blood T cells in healthy people across ages. Turning to the study itself: When template switching was applied, about one barcoded beta molecule was captured per two T cells. General study points: Across samples, TCR beta diversity tracked strongly with naive T cell percentage. Unsorted PBMCs prevented conclusive naive versus antigen-experienced comparison.

This clonotype was found a few times. What it recognizes is unknown. There are 12 residues in the CDR3. V lost 5 bases, J lost 7 bases, and 11 bases lay in between. Germline lookup yields CDR1 SGHAT and CDR2 FQDESV (reference sequence). Sample-barcoded 5' priming and a J-beta primer mix drove a second PCR of roughly 7 to 11 cycles. A tag from a template-switch adaptor with 12 random nucleotides marked each cDNA molecule. TCRdb passed the 5' RACE reads through MiXCR, listing each CDR3 protein once. The sample consists of approximately 1,000,000 distinct CDR3 sequences, 35% to 40% of them appearing once.

This sequence originates from a man aged 18 to 35 in good health. V is TRBV11-1 and J is TRBJ1-1; D perhaps matches TRBD1 (6 bases). The sample was blood. The CDR3 sequence: CASSTNRDEAFF. As DNA, the CDR3 is TGTGCCAGCAGCACAAACAGGGATGAAGCTTTCTTT.